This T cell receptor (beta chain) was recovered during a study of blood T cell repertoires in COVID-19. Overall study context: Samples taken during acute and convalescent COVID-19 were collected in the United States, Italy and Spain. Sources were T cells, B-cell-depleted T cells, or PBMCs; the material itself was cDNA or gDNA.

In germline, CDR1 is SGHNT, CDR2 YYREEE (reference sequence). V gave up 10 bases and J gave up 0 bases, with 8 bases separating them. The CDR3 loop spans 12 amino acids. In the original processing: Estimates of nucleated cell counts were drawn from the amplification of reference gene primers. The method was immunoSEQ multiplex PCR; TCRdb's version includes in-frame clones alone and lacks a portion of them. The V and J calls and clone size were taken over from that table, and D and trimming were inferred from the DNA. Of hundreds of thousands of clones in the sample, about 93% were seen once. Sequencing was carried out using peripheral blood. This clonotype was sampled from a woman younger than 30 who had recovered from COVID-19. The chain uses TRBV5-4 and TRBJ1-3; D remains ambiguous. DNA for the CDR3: TGTGCCTTCAGGAACTCTGGAAACACCATATATTTT. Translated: CAFRNSGNTIYF.